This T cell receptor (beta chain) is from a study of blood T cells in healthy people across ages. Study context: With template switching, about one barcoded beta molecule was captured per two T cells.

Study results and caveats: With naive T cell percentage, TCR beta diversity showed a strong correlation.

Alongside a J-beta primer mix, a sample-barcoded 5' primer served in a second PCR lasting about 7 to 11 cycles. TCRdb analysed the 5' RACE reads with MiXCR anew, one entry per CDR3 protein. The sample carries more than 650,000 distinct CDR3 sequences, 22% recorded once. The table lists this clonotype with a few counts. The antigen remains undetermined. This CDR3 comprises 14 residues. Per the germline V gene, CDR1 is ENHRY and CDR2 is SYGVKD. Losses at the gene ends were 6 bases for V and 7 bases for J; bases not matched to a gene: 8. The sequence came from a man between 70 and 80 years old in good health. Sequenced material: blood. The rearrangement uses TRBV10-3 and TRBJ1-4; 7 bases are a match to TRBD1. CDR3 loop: CAIRSGQAGEKLFF. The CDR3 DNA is TGTGCCATCAGATCAGGACAGGCGGGTGAAAAACTGTTTTTT.